This T cell receptor (beta chain) was identified during a study of T cells in Graves' hyperthyroidism and ophthalmopathy. Study in general: At the time of initial diagnosis and before any treatment, peripheral blood was collected.

The sample holds many counts of this clonotype. The junction and the germline gene differ at one end; a read error may be behind it. In germline, CDR1 is SQVTM, CDR2 ANQGSEA. This CDR3 region has 12 residues. RNA transcripts yielded amplified TCR beta CDR3 regions. The TCR CDR3 was amplified in a first-round RT-PCR using the HTBI primer set. Using its own MiXCR run on the multiplex PCR reads, TCRdb lists one record per CDR3 protein. Here the sample spans around 300,000 distinct CDR3 sequences, approximately 26% being singletons. The sequence was collected from a man in his forties with Graves' hyperthyroidism that later progressed to Graves' ophthalmopathy. The chain employs TRBV29-1 and TRBJ1-1, with D perhaps matching TRBD1 (5 bases). The sequenced sample was blood. CDR3 bases: TGCAACGTTGAAGAGGGGTACACTGAAGCTTTCTTT. Translated, it gives CNVEEGYTEAFF.